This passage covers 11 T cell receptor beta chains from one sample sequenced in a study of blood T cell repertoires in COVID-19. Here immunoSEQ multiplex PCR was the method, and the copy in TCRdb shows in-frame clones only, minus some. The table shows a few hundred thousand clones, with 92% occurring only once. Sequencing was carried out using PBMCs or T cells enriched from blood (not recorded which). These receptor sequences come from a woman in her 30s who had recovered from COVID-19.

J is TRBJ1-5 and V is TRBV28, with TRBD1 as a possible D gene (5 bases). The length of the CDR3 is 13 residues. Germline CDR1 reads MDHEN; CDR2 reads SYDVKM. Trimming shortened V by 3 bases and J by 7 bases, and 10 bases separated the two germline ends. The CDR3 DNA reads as TGTGCCAGCAGTTTGGCAGGGATGCAGCCCCAGCATTTT. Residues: CASSLAGMQPQHF.

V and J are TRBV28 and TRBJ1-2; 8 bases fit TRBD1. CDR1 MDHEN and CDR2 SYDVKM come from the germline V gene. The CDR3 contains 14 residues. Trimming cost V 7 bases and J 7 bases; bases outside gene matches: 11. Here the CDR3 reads CASKKTGGRLGYTF. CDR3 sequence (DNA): TGTGCCAGCAAGAAAACAGGGGGGAGACTTGGCTACACCTTC.

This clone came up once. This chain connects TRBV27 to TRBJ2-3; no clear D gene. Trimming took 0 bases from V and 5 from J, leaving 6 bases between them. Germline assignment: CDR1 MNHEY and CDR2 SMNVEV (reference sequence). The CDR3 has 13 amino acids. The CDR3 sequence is CASSLSARDTQYF. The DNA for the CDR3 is TGTGCCAGCAGTTTATCGGCCAGAGATACGCAGTATTTT.

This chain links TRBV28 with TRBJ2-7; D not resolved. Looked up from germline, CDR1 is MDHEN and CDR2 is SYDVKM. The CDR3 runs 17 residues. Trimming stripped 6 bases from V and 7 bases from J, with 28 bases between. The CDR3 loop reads CASRSLGVLTSFSEQYF. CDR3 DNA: TGTGCCAGCAGGAGTCTAGGAGTACTTACCTCTTTTTCAGAGCAGTACTTC.

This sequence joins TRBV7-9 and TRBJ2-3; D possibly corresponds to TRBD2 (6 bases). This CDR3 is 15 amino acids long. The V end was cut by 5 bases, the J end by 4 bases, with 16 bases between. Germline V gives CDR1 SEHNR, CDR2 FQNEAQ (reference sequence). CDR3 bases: TGTGCCAGCAGCCAGGAGGGCCCACTAGCAGATACGCAGTATTTT. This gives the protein CASSQEGPLADTQYF.

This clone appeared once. CDR3 sequence reads: CASSQYANIRGGTEAFF. The CDR3 bases are TGCGCCAGCAGCCAATACGCCAATATTCGGGGGGGGACTGAAGCTTTCTTT. V usage is TRBV4-3 and J usage is TRBJ1-1, with D possibly matching TRBD1 (5 bases). CDR1 is LGHNA and CDR2 is YSLEER in the germline V gene. The V end was cut by 2 bases, the J end by 5 bases, with 21 bases between. The CDR3 runs 17 residues.

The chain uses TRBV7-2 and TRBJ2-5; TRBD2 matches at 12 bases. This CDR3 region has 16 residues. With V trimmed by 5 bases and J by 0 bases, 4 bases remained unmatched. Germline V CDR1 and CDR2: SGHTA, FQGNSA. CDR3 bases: TGTGCCAGCAGCAAACTAGCGGGGGGTTACCAAGAGACCCAGTACTTC. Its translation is CASSKLAGGYQETQYF.

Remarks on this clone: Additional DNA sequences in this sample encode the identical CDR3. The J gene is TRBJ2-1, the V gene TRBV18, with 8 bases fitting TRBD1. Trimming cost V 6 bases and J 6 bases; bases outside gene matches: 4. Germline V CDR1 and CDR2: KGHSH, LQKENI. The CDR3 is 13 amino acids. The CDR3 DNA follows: TGTGCCAGCTCCCCTGGACAGGGCAATGAGCAGTTCTTC. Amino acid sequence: CASSPGQGNEQFF. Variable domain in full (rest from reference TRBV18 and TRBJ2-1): NAGVMQNPRHLVRRRGQEARLRCSPMKGHSHVYWYRQLPEEGLKFMVYLQKENIIDESGMPKERFSAEFPKEGPSILRIQQVVRGDSAAYFCASSPGQGNEQFFGPGTRLTVL.

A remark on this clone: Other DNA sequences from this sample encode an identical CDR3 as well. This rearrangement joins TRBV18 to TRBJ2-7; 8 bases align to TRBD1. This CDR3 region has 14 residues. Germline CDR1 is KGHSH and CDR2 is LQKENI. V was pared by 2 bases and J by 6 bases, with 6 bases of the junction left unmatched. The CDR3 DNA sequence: TGTGCCAGCTCACCAAGTCCGACAGGGGTCGAGCAGTACTTC. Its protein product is CASSPSPTGVEQYF.

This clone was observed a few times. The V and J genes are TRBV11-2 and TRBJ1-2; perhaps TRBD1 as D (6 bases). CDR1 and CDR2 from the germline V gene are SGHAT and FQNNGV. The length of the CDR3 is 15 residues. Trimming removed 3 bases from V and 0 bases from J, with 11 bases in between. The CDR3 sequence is CASSLDRLSNYGYTF. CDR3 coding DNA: TGTGCCAGCAGCTTGGACAGACTATCTAACTATGGCTACACCTTC. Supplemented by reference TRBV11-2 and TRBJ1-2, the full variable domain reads EAGVAQSPRYKIIEKRQSVAFWCNPISGHATLYWYQQILGQGPKLLIQFQNNGVVDDSQLPKDRFSAERLKGVDSTLKIQPAKLEDSAVYLCASSLDRLSNYGYTFGSGTRLTVV.

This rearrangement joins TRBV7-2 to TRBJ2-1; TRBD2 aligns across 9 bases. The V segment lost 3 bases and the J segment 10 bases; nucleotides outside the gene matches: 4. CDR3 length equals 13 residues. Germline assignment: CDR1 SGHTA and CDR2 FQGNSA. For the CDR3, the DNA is TGTGCCAGCAGCTTTCCTAGCGGGATGGAGCAGTTCTTC. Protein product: CASSFPSGMEQFF.